This T cell receptor (beta chain) was profiled in a study of shared T cell receptors in the human thymus. Germline CDR1 MNHNS, CDR2 SASEGT. The V end lost 2 bases, the J end lost 1 base, and 18 bases lay between the germline ends. The CDR3 is made up of 18 amino acids. Only in-frame clones appear in the TCRdb table, and some are missing; sequencing was by immunoSEQ multiplex PCR. The table shows over 450,000 clones, with 78% occurring only once. This sample also appeared in a second study, on human thymus T cells. That work adds: Repertoires from thymus and blood appeared to show biased V and J gene usage.

The receptor comes from a boy under two years old with a congenital heart defect. Sequenced: thymocytes. The rearrangement links TRBV6-1 to TRBJ1-5, with D perhaps matching TRBD1 (6 bases). CDR3 loop: CASSERGQGSPSNQPQHF. Here the CDR3 DNA reads TGTGCCAGCAGTGAACGTGGGCAGGGGTCACCAAGCAATCAGCCCCAGCATTTT.